This is a list of T cell receptor beta chains from one sample in a study of blood T cells in healthy people across ages. TCRdb itself ran the 5' RACE reads through MiXCR, one entry per CDR3 protein. There are about 1.4 million distinct CDR3 sequences in the sample; around 59% occur only once, and 6.5% to 8.5% lies in the top ten. The specimen sequenced was blood. The receptors here all came from a man younger than 30 in good health. Both conserved end residues are part of each CDR3. The D gene is left open where the match is weak. The size field is filled for only some rows; it gives once, few, many or a size class.

V,size,D,J,DNA,CDR3
TRBV5-1,.,.,TRBJ2-5,TGCGCCAGCATCTTAATTGCGAGAGAGACCCAGTACTTC,CASILIARETQYF
TRBV6-5,.,.,TRBJ2-1,TGTGCCAGCAGTTACGACAGAGACAATGAGCAGTTCTTC,CASSYDRDNEQFF
TRBV11-2,.,.,TRBJ2-3,TGTGCCAGCAGCTTCACCATCGATACGCAGTATTTT,CASSFTIDTQYF
TRBV29-1,few,.,TRBJ1-5,TGCAGCGTTGCCACAGGGATGCATCAGCCCCAGCATTTT,CSVATGMHQPQHF
TRBV7-9,.,.,TRBJ1-2,TGTGCCAGCAGCTTTAGCCGACGAGGTGGGGGTATTGGCTATGGCTACACCTTC,CASSFSRRGGGIGYGYTF
TRBV4-1,few,.,TRBJ2-3,TGCGCCAGCAGCCAAAACCGAGGGTTGGGCACAGATACGCAGTATTTT,CASSQNRGLGTDTQYF
TRBV28,few,TRBD1,TRBJ1-2,TGTGCCAGCAGTGTTTCGACAGGGCGGAAGGGGGGCTACACCTTC,CASSVSTGRKGGYTF
TRBV20-1,.,.,TRBJ1-5,TGCAGTGCTAGAGATGGGGCCGGCAATCAGCCCCAGCATTTT,CSARDGAGNQPQHF
TRBV4-1,.,.,TRBJ1-2,TGCGCCAGCAGCCAAGTGGCGGGAACCCTCTCCTCTTATGGCTACACCTTC,CASSQVAGTLSSYGYTF
TRBV29-1,few,TRBD1,TRBJ2-7,TGCAGCGTTAACGACAGGGACCACTACGAGCAGTACTTC,CSVNDRDHYEQYF
TRBV5-1,few,.,TRBJ2-5,TGTGCTAGCAGCTTAGTTTCCGAACAAGAGACCCAGTACTTC,CASSLVSEQETQYF
TRBV11-2,few,.,TRBJ2-3,TGTGCCAGCAGCTTAGATCAGGGCCCAGATACGCAGTATTTT,CASSLDQGPDTQYF
TRBV12-3/TRBV12-4,.,.,TRBJ1-2,TGTGCCAGCAGTAGCAGCCTACTTGTCTATGGCTACACCTTC,CASSSSLLVYGYTF
TRBV5-1,few,.,TRBJ1-6,TGCGCCAGCAGTACCGGGACAAAGGACAATTCACCCCTCCACTTT,CASSTGTKDNSPLHF
TRBV20-1,few,.,TRBJ2-7,TGCAGTGCATCACGGGACGCCTACGAGCAGTACTTC,CSASRDAYEQYF
TRBV29-1,.,.,TRBJ1-2,TGCAGCGTAGAGGTAGGGAAGGACTATGGCTACACCTTC,CSVEVGKDYGYTF
TRBV29-1,few,TRBD1,TRBJ1-2,TGCAGCGTTGAACACCCTAGGACAGGTGGTGGCTACACCTTC,CSVEHPRTGGGYTF
TRBV20-1,few,TRBD2,TRBJ2-7,TGCAGTGCTAGCCCGACTAGCGGGAGCTTGTACGAGCAGTACTTC,CSASPTSGSLYEQYF
TRBV4-1,.,.,TRBJ1-6,TGCGCCAGCAGCCAAGATCACGGACACCTGGGATCACCCCTCCACTTT,CASSQDHGHLGSPLHF
TRBV28,once,.,TRBJ2-5,TGTGCCAGCAGTTTTCGGGAGTACCAAGAGACCCAGTACTTC,CASSFREYQETQYF
TRBV5-1,once,.,TRBJ2-5,TGCGCCAGCAGCTTGAGTTCGGAGCCAACGGGGACCCAGTACTTC,CASSLSSEPTGTQYF
TRBV4-1,few,.,TRBJ2-4,TGCGCCAGCAGCCAAGAGGGAGTGGCCAAAAACATTCAGTACTTC,CASSQEGVAKNIQYF
TRBV29-1,few,.,TRBJ2-1,TGCAGCGTTGAAGATGGAGCGAACAATGAGCAGTTCTTC,CSVEDGANNEQFF
TRBV12-3/TRBV12-4,once,.,TRBJ2-7,TGTGCCAGCAGACCGGGTGAATTTTACGAGCAGTACTTC,CASRPGEFYEQYF
TRBV10-3,.,TRBD2,TRBJ2-1,TGTGCCATCAGTGAGCAGGTACTAGCGGAGTACAATGAGCAGTTCTTC,CAISEQVLAEYNEQFF
TRBV28,few,TRBD1,TRBJ2-4,TGTGCCAGCAGTCCCCTAGACAGGGAAGGGCAGTACTTC,CASSPLDREGQYF
TRBV5-1,.,.,TRBJ2-7,TGCGCCAGCAGACCTCAGACTAGTTCTAACGAGCAGTACTTC,CASRPQTSSNEQYF
TRBV5-1,.,.,TRBJ1-5,TGCGCCAGCAGCTTCTGGGGGGGTCAGCCCCAGCATTTT,CASSFWGGQPQHF
TRBV7-9,.,TRBD1,TRBJ1-2,TGTGCCAGCAGCTCAGCAGGGGGCCCGAAGAACTATGGCTACACCTTC,CASSSAGGPKNYGYTF
TRBV7-9,.,TRBD1,TRBJ2-1,TGTGCCAGCAGCTTAGGACCAGGGGGCCTCGATGAGCAGTTCTTC,CASSLGPGGLDEQFF
TRBV7-6,.,.,TRBJ2-1,TGTGCCAGCAGCTCCTCTAGGGGCGCCTTTGTATTCAATGAGCAGTTCTTC,CASSSSRGAFVFNEQFF
TRBV20-1,once,.,TRBJ2-5,TGCAGTGCTATGGGGATGGGGACTTCGGGATTCCAAGAGACCCAGTACTTC,CSAMGMGTSGFQETQYF
TRBV20-1,.,.,TRBJ2-5,TGCAGTGCCGGAGGGGCCCTGGAAGAGACCCAGTACTTC,CSAGGALEETQYF
TRBV4-2,.,TRBD2,TRBJ2-1,TGTGCCAGCAGCCCAGGGTTTGGGACTAGCGGTTCCTACAATGAGCAGTTCTTC,CASSPGFGTSGSYNEQFF
TRBV29-1,.,TRBD2,TRBJ2-7,TGCAGCGTTGACGCTCTAGCGGGTAGCTCCTACGAGCAGTACTTC,CSVDALAGSSYEQYF
TRBV6-1,.,TRBD2,TRBJ2-3,TGTGCCAGCAGGACAGAGGGCGGGAGAGTAGATACGCAGTATTTT,CASRTEGGRVDTQYF
TRBV6-1,.,.,TRBJ2-2,TGTGCCAGCAGTGTTGCAGGGGAGAACACCGGGGAGCTGTTTTTT,CASSVAGENTGELFF
TRBV7-9,few,.,TRBJ2-3,TGTGCCAGCAGCTTGCCCCGTGGGACTAGCACAGATACGCAGTATTTT,CASSLPRGTSTDTQYF
TRBV6-5,.,TRBD1,TRBJ1-2,TGTGCCAGCAGAATAGACAGGGACGTCGGCTATGGCTACACCTTC,CASRIDRDVGYGYTF
TRBV5-1,few,TRBD2,TRBJ2-5,TGCGCCAGCAGCTCGACTAGCGGGAGAAGTGAGACCCAGTACTTC,CASSSTSGRSETQYF
TRBV7-2,few,TRBD2,TRBJ2-1,TGTGCCAGCAGCCTCCGTGGTTTAGCGGGGTTACCCCGGAATGAGCAGTTCTTC,CASSLRGLAGLPRNEQFF
TRBV3-1,few,TRBD2,TRBJ2-2,TGTGCCAGCAGCCAGGTGGGACTAGCTGCGGGGGAGCTGTTTTTT,CASSQVGLAAGELFF
TRBV10-1,.,.,TRBJ2-2,TGCACCAGCAGTGAGTCTACTAGGGATACCGGGGAGCTGTTTTTT,CTSSESTRDTGELFF
TRBV7-6,few,.,TRBJ2-7,TGTGCCAGCAGCTTAGGGTACAGGTCCTACGAGCAGTACTTC,CASSLGYRSYEQYF
TRBV20-1,.,.,TRBJ2-4,TGCAGTGCTCGCCGGGACCCGTCGCAGTACTTC,CSARRDPSQYF
TRBV20-1,.,TRBD1,TRBJ1-4,TGCAGTGCTCCGGACAGGGGGGCTAATGAAAAACTGTTTTTT,CSAPDRGANEKLFF
TRBV24-1,.,.,TRBJ2-1,TGTGCCACCAGTGATTGGGACACCAAGCAGTTCTTC,CATSDWDTKQFF
TRBV25-1,.,.,TRBJ2-2,TGTGCCAGCAGTGAATACCCGGGCGGGGAGCTGTTTTTT,CASSEYPGGELFF
TRBV29-1,.,TRBD1,TRBJ2-1,TGCAGCGTTGTAGGCAGGGGGCTGCTTGATGAGCAGTTCTTC,CSVVGRGLLDEQFF
TRBV9,few,TRBD1,TRBJ2-7,TGTGCCAGCAGCGTAGGAGGGACAGGAATCTCCTACGAGCAGTACTTC,CASSVGGTGISYEQYF
TRBV4-3,few,.,TRBJ2-3,TGCGCCAGCAGCCAAGATGCGGGGAACACAGATACGCAGTATTTT,CASSQDAGNTDTQYF
TRBV7-9,.,TRBD1,TRBJ2-7,TGTGCCAGCAGCTTAGGGGCGACAGGGGTCCCCTACGAGCAGTACTTC,CASSLGATGVPYEQYF
TRBV20-1,.,.,TRBJ2-7,TGCAGTGCTAGTAAAAATCCCTGGCGGGAAAGCGGCTACGAGCAGTACTTC,CSASKNPWRESGYEQYF
TRBV7-9,.,TRBD1,TRBJ1-2,TGTGCCAGCAGCTACCCTGGACAGGTTGGGGAAATCGGGCGAGGCTACACCTTC,CASSYPGQVGEIGRGYTF